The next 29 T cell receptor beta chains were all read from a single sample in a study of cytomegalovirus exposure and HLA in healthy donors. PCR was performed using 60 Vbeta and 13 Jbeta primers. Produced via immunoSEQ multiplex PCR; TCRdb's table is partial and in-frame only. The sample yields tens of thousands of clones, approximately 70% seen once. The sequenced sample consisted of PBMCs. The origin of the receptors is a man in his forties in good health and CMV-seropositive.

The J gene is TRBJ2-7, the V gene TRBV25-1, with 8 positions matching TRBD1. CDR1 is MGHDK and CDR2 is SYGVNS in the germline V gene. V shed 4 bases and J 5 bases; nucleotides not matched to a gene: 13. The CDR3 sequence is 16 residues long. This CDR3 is CASSALGTGVRDEQYF. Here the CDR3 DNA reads TGTGCCAGCAGTGCCCTGGGGACAGGAGTTCGGGACGAGCAGTACTTC.

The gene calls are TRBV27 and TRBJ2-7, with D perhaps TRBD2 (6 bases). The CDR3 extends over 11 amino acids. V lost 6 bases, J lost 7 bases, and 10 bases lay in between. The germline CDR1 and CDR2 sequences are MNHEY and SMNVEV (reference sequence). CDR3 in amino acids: CASREGIEQYF. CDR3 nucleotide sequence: TGTGCCAGCAGGGAGGGAATTGAGCAGTACTTC.

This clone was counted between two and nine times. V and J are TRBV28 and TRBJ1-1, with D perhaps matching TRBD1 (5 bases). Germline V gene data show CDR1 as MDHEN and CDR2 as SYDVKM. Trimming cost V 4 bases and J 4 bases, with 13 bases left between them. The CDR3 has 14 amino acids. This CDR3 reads CASSSVGARTEAFF. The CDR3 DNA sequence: TGTGCCAGCAGTTCAGTAGGGGCTCGCACTGAAGCTTTCTTT.

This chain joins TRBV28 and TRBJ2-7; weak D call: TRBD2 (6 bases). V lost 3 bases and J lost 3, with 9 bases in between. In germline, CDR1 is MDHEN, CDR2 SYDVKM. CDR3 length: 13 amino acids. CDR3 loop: CASSFTGGYEQYF. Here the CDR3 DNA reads TGTGCCAGCAGTTTTACCGGGGGCTACGAGCAGTACTTC.

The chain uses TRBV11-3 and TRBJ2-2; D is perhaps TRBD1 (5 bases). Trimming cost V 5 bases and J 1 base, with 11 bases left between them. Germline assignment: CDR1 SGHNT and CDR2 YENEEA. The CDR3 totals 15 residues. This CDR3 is CASSQGRQNTGELFF. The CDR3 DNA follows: TGTGCCAGCAGCCAGGGAAGGCAGAACACCGGGGAGCTGTTTTTT.

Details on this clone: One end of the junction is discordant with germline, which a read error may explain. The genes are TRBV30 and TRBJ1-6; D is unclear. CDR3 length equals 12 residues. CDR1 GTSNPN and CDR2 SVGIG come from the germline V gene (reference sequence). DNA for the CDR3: TGTACCTGGCACCAAACGGGAAGACCCCTCCACTTT. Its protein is CTWHQTGRPLHF.

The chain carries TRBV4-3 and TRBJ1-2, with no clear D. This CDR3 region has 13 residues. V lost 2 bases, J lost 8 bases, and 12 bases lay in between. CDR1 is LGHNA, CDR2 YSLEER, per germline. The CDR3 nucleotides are TGCGCCAGCAGCCAAATACGGGGTTCGGGCTACACCTTC. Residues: CASSQIRGSGYTF.

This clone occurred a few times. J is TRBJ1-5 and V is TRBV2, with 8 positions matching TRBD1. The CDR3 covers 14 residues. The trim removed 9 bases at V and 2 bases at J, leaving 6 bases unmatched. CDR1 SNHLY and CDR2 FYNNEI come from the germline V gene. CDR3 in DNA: TGTGCCAGTCAGACAGGGGAGCGCAATCAGCCCCAGCATTTT. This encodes CASQTGERNQPQHF.

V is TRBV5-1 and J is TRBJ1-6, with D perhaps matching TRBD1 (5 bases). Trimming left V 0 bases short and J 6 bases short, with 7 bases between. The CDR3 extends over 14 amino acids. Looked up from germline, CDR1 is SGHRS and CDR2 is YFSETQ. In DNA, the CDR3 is TGCGCCAGCAGCTTGGGACAGCTTAATTCACCCCTCCACTTT. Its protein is CASSLGQLNSPLHF.

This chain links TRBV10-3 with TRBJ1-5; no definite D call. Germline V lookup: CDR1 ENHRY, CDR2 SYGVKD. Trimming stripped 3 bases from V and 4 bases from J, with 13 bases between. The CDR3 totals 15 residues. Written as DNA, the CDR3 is TGTGCCATCAGTGAAGGTTGGGGAGTTAATCAGCCCCAGCATTTT. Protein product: CAISEGWGVNQPQHF.

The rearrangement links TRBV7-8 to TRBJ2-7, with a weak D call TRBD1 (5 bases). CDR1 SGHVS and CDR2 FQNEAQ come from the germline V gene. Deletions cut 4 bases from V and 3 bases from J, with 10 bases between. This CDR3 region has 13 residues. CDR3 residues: CASSSRQSYEQYF. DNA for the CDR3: TGTGCCAGCAGCTCACGACAGAGCTACGAGCAGTACTTC.

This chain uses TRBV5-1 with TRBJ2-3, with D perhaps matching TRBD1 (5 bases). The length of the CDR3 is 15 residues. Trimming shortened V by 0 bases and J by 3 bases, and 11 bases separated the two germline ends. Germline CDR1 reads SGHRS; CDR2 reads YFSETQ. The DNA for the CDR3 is TGCGCCAGCAGCTTGGGGCAGGGTGGAACAGATACGCAGTATTTT. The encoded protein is CASSLGQGGTDTQYF.

The CDR3 is CASKRIQGGLAALETQYF. The CDR3 bases are TGTGCCAGCAAACGAATACAGGGTGGACTAGCGGCATTAGAGACCCAGTACTTC. The chain uses TRBV6-4 and TRBJ2-5; 10 positions match TRBD2. With V trimmed by 7 bases and J by 4 bases, 18 bases remained unmatched. The CDR3 is made up of 18 amino acids. Germline V gene sequence: CDR1 MRHNA, CDR2 SNTAGT.

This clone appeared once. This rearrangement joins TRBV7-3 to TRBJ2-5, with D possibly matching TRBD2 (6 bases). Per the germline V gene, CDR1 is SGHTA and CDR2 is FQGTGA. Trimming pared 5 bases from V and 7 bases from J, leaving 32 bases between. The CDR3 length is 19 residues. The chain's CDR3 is CASSPTGGDFQSMVGTQYF. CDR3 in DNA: TGTGCCAGCAGCCCGACGGGTGGGGACTTTCAATCTATGGTAGGGACCCAGTACTTC.

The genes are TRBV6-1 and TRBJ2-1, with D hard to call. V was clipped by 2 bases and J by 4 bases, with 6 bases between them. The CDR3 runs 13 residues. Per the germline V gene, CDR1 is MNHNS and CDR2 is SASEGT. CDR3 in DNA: TGTGCCAGCAGTGAATACAGTTACAATGAGCAGTTCTTC. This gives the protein CASSEYSYNEQFF.

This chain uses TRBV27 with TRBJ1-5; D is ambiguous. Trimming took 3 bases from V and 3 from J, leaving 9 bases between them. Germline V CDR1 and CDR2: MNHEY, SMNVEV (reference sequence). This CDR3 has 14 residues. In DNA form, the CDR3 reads TGTGCCAGCAGTTTGTTCAGGAACAATCAGCCCCAGCATTTT. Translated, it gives CASSLFRNNQPQHF.

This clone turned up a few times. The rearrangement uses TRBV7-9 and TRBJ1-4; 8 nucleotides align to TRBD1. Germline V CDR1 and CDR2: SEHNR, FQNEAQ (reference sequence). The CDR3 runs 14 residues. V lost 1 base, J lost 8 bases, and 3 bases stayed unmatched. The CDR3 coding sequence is TGTGCCAGCAGCTTAGGGACAGGGTACGAAAAACTGTTTTTT. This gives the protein CASSLGTGYEKLFF.

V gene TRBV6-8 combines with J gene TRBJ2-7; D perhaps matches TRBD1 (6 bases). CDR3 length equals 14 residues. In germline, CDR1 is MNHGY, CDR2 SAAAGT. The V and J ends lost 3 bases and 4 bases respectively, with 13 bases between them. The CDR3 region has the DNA TGTGCCAGCAGTTATTCAGGGGTTGGGTACGAGCAGTACTTC. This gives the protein CASSYSGVGYEQYF.

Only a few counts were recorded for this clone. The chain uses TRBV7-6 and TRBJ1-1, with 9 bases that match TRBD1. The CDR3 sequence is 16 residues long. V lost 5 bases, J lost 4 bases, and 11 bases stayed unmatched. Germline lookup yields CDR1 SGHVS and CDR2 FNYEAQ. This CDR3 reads CASSPGQGRSGTEAFF. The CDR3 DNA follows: TGTGCCAGCAGCCCAGGACAGGGGAGATCTGGCACTGAAGCTTTCTTT.

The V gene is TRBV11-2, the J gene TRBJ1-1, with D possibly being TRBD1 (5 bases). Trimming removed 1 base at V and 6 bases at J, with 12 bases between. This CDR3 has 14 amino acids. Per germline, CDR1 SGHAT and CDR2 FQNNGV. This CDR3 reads CASSLVREWAEAFF. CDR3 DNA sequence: TGTGCCAGCAGCTTAGTCAGGGAATGGGCTGAAGCTTTCTTT.

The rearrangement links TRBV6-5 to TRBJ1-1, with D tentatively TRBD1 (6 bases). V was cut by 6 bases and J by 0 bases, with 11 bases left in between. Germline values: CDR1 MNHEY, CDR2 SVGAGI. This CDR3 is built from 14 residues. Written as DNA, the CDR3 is TGTGCCAGCAGCCCAACAGGGATGAACACTGAAGCTTTCTTT. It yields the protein CASSPTGMNTEAFF.

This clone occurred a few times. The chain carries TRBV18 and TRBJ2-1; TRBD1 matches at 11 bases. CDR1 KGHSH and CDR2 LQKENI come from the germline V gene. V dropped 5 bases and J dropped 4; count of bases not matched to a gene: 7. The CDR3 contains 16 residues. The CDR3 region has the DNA TGTGCCAGCTCATCAGCCGGGACAGGGGGGTACAATGAGCAGTTCTTC. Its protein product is CASSSAGTGGYNEQFF.

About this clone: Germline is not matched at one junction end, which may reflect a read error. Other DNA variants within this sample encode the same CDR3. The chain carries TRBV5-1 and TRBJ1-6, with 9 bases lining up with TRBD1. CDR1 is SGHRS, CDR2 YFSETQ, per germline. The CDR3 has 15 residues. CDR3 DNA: TGCGCCAGCAGCACCGGGACAGGGAATAATTCCCCCCTCCACTTT. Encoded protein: CASSTGTGNNSPLHF.

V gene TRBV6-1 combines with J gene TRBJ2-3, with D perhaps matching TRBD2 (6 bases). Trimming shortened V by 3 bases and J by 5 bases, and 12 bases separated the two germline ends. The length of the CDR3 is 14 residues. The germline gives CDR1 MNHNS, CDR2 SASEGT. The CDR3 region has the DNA TGTGCCAGCAGTGAGATTTTAGCGGTAGATACGCAGTATTTT. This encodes CASSEILAVDTQYF.

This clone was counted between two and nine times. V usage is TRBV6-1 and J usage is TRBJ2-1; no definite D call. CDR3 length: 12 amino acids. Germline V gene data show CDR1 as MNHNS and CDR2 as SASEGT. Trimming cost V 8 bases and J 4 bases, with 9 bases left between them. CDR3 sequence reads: CASLTVYNEQFF. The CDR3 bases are TGTGCCAGCCTAACGGTTTACAATGAGCAGTTCTTC.

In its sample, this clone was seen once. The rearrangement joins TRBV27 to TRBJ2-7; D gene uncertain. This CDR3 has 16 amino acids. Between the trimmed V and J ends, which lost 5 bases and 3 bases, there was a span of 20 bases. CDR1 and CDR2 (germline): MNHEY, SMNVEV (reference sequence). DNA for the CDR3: TGTGCCAGCAGTCCCCGCGGCGAACCAGAGTACTACGAGCAGTACTTC. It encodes CASSPRGEPEYYEQYF.

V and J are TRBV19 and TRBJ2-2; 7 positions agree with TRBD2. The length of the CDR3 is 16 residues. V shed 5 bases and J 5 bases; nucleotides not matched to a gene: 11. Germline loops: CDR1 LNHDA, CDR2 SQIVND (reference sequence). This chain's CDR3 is CASSSLGRVGTGELFF. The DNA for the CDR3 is TGTGCCAGTAGTTCCCTTGGGAGGGTAGGAACCGGGGAGCTGTTTTTT.

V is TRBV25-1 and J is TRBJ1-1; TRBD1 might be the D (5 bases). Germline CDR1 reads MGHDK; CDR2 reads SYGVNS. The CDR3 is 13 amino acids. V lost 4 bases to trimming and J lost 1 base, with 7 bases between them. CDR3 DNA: TGTGCCAGCAGTGTGACAGCGAACACTGAAGCTTTCTTT. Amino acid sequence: CASSVTANTEAFF.

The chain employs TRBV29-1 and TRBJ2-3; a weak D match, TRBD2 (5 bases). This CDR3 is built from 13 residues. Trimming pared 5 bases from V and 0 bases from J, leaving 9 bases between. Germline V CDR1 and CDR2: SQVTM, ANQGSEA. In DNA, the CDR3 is TGCAGCGTTCGGGGTTCTAGCACAGATACGCAGTATTTT. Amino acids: CSVRGSSTDTQYF.